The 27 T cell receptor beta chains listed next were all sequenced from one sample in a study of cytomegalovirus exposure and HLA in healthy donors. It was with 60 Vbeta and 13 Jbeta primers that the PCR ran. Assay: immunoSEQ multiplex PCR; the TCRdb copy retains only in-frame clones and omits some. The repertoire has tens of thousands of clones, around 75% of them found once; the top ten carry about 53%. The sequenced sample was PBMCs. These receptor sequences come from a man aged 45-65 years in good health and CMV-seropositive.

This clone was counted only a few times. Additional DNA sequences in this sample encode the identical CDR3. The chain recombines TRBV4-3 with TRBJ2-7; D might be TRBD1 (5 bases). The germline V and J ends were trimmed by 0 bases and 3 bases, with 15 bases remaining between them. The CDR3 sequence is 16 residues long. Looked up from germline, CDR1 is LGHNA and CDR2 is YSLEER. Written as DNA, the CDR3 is TGCGCCAGCAGCCAAGAAGCCGGACAAGGCTACTACGAGCAGTACTTC. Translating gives CASSQEAGQGYYEQYF.

The CDR3 DNA sequence: TGTGCCAGCAGGGCCGACCGGGGAGAGAAAGCTTTCTTT. It is translated as CASRADRGEKAFF. V gene TRBV2 combines with J gene TRBJ1-1; D is undetermined. The CDR3 totals 13 residues. V shed 6 bases and J shed 9 bases, with 17 bases lying between them. Germline lookup yields CDR1 SNHLY and CDR2 FYNNEI. Combining the CDR3 with reference TRBV2 and TRBJ1-1 gives the whole variable domain EPEVTQTPSHQVTQMGQEVILRCVPISNHLYFYWYRQILGQKVEFLVSFYNNEISEKSEIFDDQFSVERPDGSNFTLKIRSTKLEDSAMYFCASRADRGEKAFFGQGTRLTVV.

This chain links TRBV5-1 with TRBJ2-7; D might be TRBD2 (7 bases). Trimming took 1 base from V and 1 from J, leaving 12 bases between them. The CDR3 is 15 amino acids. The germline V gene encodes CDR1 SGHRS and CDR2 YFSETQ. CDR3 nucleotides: TGCGCCAGCAGCTTGTCGGGGGGCGGATCCTACGAGCAGTACTTC. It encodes CASSLSGGGSYEQYF.

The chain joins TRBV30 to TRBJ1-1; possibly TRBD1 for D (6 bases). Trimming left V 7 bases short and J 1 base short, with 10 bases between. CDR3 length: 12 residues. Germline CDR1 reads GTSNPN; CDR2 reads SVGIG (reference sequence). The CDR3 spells CASRTENTEAFF. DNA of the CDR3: TGTGCCTCCCGGACAGAGAACACTGAAGCTTTCTTT.

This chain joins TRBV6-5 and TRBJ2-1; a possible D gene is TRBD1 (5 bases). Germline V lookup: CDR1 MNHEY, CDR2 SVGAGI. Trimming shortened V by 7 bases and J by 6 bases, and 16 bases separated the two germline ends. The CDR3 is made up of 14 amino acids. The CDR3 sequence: CASTLPREPNEQFF. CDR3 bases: TGTGCCAGCACCCTACCCAGGGAACCCAATGAGCAGTTCTTC.

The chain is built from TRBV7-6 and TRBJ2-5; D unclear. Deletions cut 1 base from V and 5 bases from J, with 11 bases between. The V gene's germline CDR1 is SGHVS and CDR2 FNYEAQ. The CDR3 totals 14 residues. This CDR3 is CASSLGARGETQYF. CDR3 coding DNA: TGTGCCAGCAGCTTAGGGGCCCGTGGCGAGACCCAGTACTTC. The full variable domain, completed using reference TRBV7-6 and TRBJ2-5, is GAGVSQSPRYKVTKRGQDVALRCDPISGHVSLYWYRQALGQGPEFLTYFNYEAQQDKSGLPNDRFSAERPEGSISTLTIQRTEQRDSAMYRCASSLGARGETQYFGPGTRLLVL.

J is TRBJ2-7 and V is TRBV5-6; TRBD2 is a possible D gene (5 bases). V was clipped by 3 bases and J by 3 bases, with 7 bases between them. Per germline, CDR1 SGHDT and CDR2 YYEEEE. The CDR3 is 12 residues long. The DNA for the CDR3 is TGTGCCAGCAGCTCGGCGGGCTACGAGCAGTACTTC. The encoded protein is CASSSAGYEQYF.

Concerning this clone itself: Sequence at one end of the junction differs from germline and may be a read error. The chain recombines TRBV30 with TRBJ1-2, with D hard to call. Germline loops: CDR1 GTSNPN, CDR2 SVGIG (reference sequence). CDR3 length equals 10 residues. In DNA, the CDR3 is TGTGCCTGGGACATCAATGGCTACTCCTTC. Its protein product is CAWDINGYSF. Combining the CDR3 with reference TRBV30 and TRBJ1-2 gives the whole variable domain SQTIHQWPATLVQPVGSPLSLECTVEGTSNPNLYWYRQAAGRGLQLLFYSVGIGQISSEVPQNLSASRPQDRQFILSSKKLLLSDSGFYLCAWDINGYSFGSGTRLTVV.

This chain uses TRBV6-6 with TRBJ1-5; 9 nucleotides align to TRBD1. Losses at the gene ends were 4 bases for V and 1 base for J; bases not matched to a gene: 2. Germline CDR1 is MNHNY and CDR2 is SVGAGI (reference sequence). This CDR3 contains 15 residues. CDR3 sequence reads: CASSSGQGSNQPQHF. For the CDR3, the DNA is TGTGCCAGCAGTTCAGGACAGGGGAGCAATCAGCCCCAGCATTTT.

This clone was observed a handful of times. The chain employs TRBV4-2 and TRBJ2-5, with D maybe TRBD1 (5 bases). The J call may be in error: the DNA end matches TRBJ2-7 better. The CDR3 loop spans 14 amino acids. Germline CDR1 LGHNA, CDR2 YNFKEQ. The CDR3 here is CASSPGISSYEQYF. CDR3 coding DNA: TGTGCCAGCAGCCCAGGGATTTCCTCCTACGAGCAGTACTTC.

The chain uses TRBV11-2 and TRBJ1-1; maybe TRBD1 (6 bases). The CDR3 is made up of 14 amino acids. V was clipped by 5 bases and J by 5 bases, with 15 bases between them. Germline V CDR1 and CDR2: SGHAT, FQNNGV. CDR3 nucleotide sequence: TGTGCCAGCAGCCCTTTCCTGGGGGCGACTGAAGCTTTCTTT. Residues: CASSPFLGATEAFF.

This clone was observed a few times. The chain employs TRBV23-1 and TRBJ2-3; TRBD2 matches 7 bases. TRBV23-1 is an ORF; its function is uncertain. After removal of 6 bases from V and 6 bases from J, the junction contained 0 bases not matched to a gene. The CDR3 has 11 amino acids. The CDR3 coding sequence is TGCGCCAGCAGGGGAGGGGATACGCAGTATTTT. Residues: CASRGGDTQYF.

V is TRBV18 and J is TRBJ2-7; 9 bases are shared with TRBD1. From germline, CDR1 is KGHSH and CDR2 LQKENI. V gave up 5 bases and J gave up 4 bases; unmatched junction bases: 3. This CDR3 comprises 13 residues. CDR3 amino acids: CASSSGQGYEQYF. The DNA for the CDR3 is TGTGCCAGCTCATCGGGACAGGGTTACGAGCAGTACTTC.

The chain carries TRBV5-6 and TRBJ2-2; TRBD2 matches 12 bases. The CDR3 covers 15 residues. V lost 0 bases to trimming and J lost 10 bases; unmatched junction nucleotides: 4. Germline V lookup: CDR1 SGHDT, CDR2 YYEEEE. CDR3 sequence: CASSLGLAGVEELFF. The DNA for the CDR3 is TGTGCCAGCAGCTTGGGACTAGCGGGAGTTGAGGAGCTGTTTTTT.

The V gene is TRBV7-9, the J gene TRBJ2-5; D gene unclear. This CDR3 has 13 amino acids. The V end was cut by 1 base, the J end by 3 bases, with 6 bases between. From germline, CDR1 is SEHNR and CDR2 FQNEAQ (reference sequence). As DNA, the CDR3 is TGTGCCAGCAGCTTAGTAACGGAAGAGACCCAGTACTTC. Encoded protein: CASSLVTEETQYF.

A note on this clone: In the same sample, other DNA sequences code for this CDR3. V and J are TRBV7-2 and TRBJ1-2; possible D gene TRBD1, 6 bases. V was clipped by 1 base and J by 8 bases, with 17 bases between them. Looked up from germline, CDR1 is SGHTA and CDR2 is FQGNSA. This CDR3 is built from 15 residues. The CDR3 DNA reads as TGTGCCAGCAGCTTAGTTAGGGGGGGGTTGGACGGCTACACCTTC. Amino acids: CASSLVRGGLDGYTF.

DNA of the CDR3: TGTGCCAGCAGCCCGACTATCCGGGGAACAAATTCACCCCTCCACTTT. Translation gives CASSPTIRGTNSPLHF. The rearrangement joins TRBV9 to TRBJ1-6; D is uncertain. The CDR3 extends over 16 amino acids. Trimming took 4 bases from V and 7 from J, leaving 18 bases between them. In germline, CDR1 is SGDLS, CDR2 YYNGEE.

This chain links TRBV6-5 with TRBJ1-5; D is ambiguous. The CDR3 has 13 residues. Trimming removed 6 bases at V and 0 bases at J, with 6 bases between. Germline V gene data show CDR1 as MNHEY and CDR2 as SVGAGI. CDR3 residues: CASRQCSNQPQHF. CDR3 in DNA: TGTGCCAGCAGACAGTGTAGCAATCAGCCCCAGCATTTT.

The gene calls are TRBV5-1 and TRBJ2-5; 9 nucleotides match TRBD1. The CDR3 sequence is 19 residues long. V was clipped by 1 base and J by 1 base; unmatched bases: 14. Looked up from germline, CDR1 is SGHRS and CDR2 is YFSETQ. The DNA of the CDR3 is TGCGCCAGCAGCTTGAAGTCACCGGTGACAGGGGGGATCCAAGAGACCCAGTACTTC. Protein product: CASSLKSPVTGGIQETQYF.

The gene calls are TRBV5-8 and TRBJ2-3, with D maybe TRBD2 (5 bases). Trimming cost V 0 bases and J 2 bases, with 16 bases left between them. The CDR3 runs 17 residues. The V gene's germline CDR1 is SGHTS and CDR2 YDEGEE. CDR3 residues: CASSLGQAALITDTQYF. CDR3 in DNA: TGTGCCAGCAGCTTGGGGCAAGCGGCTTTAATCACAGATACGCAGTATTTT.

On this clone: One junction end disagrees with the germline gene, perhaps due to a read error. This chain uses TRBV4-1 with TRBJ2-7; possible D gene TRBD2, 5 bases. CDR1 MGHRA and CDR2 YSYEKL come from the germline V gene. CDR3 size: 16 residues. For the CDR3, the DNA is TGCACCAGCAGCCAAGGAGGAGGAAAAGGCTACTACGAGCAGTACTTC. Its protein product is CTSSQGGGKGYYEQYF.

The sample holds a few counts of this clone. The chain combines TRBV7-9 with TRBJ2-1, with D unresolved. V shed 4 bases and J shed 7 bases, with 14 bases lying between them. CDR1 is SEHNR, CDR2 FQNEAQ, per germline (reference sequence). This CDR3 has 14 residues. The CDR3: CASSSPVIPNEQFF. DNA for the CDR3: TGTGCCAGCAGCTCCCCGGTTATCCCTAATGAGCAGTTCTTC.

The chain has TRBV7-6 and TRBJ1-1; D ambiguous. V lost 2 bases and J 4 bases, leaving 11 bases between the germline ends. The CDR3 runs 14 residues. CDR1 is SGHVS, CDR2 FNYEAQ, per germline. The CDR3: CASSLTYLSTEAFF. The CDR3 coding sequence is TGTGCCAGCAGCTTAACTTACCTTTCCACTGAAGCTTTCTTT.

Written as DNA, the CDR3 is TGTGCCAGCAGCGTGAGGACAGAGCTTGGAAACACCATATATTTT. Amino acids: CASSVRTELGNTIYF. The chain couples TRBV9 to TRBJ1-3; the D gene is possibly TRBD1 (6 bases). Per germline, CDR1 SGDLS and CDR2 YYNGEE. There are 15 residues in the CDR3. The germline V and J ends were trimmed by 2 bases and 3 bases, with 12 bases remaining between them.

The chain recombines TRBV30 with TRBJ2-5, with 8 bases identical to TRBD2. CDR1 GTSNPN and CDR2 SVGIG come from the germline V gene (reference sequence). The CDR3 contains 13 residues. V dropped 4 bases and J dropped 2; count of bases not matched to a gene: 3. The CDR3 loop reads CAWNPSGQETQYF. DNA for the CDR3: TGTGCCTGGAACCCTAGCGGGCAAGAGACCCAGTACTTC.

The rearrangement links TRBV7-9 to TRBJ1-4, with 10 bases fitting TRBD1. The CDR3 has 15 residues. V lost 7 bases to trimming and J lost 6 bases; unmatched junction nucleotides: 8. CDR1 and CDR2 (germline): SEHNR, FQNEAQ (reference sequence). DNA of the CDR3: TGTGCCAGCAAGGGGGACAGGGGAGGGGATGAAAAACTGTTTTTT. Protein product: CASKGDRGGDEKLFF.

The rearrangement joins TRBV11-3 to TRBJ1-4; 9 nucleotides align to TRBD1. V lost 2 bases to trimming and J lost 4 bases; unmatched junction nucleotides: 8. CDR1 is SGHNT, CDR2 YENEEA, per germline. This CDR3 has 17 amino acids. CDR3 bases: TGTGCCAGCAGCTTACTGGACAGGGGATGCTTTAATGAAAAACTGTTTTTT. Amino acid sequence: CASSLLDRGCFNEKLFF.